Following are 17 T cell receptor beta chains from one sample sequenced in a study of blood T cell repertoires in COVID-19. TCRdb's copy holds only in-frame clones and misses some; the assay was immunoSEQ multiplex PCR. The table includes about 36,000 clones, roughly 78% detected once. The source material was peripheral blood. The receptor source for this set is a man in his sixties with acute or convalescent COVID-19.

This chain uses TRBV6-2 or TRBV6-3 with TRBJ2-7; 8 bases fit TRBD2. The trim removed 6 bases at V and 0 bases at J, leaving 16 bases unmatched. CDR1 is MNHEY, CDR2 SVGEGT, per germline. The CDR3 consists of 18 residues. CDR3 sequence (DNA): TGTGCCAGCAGCACCTTGGTGGCGGGCGGGAGGACCTCCTACGAGCAGTACTTC. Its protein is CASSTLVAGGRTSYEQYF.

The CDR3 loop is CASRSGGYLDTQYF. The CDR3 bases are TGTGCCAGCAGGTCGGGAGGCTATCTAGATACGCAGTATTTT. The V and J genes are TRBV7-2 and TRBJ2-3; 7 bases fit TRBD2. Germline V CDR1 and CDR2: SGHTA, FQGNSA. V dropped 6 bases and J dropped 5; count of bases not matched to a gene: 8. There are 14 residues in the CDR3.

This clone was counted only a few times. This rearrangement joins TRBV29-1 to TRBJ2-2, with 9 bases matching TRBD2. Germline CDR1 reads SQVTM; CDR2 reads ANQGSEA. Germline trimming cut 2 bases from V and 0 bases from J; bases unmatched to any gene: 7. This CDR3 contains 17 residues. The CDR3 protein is CSVESASGKANTGELFF. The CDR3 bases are TGCAGCGTTGAATCGGCTAGCGGGAAGGCGAACACCGGGGAGCTGTTTTTT.

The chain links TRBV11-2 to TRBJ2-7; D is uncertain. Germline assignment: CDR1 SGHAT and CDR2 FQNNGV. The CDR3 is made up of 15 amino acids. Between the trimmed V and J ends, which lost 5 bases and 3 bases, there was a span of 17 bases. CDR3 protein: CASSKPGLAVYEQYF. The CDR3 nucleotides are TGTGCCAGCAGCAAACCCGGGTTGGCAGTCTACGAGCAGTACTTC.

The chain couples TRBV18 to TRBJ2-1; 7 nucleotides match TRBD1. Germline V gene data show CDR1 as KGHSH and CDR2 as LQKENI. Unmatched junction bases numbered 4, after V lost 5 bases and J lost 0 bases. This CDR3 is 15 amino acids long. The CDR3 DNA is TGTGCCAGCTCAGAGGACAGGTACTCCTACAATGAGCAGTTCTTC. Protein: CASSEDRYSYNEQFF.

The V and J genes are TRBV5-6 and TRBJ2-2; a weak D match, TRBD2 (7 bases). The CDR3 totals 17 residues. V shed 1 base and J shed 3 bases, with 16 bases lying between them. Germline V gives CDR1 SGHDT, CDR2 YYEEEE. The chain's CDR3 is CASSLNLQGGDTGELFF. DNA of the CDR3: TGTGCCAGCAGCTTGAATCTACAAGGGGGGGACACCGGGGAGCTGTTTTTT.

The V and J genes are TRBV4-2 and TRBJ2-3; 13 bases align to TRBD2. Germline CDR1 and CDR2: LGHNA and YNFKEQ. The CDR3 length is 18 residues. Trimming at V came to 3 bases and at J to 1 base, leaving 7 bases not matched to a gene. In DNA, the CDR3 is TGTGCCAGCAGCCAGACCCGGACTAGCGGGAGACGCACAGATACGCAGTATTTT. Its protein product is CASSQTRTSGRRTDTQYF.

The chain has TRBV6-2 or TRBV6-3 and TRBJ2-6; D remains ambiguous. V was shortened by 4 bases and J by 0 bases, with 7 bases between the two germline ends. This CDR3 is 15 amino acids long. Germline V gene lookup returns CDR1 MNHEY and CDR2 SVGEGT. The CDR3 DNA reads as TGTGCCAGCAGTTCCCCCTTCTCTGGGGCCAACGTCCTGACTTTC. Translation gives CASSSPFSGANVLTF.

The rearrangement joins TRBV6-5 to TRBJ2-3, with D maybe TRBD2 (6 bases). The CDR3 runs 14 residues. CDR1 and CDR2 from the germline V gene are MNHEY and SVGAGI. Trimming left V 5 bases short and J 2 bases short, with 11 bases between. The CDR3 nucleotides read TGTGCCAGCAGTCTCGGGAGTTACACAGATACGCAGTATTTT. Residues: CASSLGSYTDTQYF.

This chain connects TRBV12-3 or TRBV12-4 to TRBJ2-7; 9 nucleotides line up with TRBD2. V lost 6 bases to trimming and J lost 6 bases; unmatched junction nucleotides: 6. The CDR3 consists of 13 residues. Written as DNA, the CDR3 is TGTGCCAGCAGCCTACTAGCGGGTTCCGAGCAGTACTTC. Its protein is CASSLLAGSEQYF.

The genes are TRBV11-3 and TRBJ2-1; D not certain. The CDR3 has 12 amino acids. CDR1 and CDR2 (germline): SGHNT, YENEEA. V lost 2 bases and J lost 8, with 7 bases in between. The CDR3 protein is CASSLRVDEQFF. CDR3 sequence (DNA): TGTGCCAGCAGCTTAAGAGTCGATGAGCAGTTCTTC. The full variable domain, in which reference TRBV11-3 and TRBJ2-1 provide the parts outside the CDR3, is EAGVVQSPRYKIIEKKQPVAFWCNPISGHNTLYWYLQNLGQGPELLIRYENEEAVDDSQLPKDRFSAERLKGVDSTLKIQPAELGDSAVYLCASSLRVDEQFFGPGTRLTVL.

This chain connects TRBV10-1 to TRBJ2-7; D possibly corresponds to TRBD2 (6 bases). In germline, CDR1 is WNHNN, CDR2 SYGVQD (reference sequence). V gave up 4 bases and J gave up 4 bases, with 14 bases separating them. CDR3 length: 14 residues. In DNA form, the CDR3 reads TGCGCCAGCAGTGCACCGGGAGCCCTTTACGAGCAGTACTTC. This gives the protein CASSAPGALYEQYF.

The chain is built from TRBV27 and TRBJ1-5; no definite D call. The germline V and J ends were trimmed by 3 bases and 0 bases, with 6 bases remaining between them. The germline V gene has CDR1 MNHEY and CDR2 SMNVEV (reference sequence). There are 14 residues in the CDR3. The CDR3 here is CASSFVNSNQPQHF. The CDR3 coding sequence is TGTGCCAGCAGTTTCGTTAATAGCAATCAGCCCCAGCATTTT.

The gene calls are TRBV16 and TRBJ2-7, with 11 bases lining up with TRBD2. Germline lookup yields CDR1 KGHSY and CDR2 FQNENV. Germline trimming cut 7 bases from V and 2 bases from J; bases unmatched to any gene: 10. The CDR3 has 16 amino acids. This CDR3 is CASIGQELAGAYEQYF. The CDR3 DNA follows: TGTGCCAGCATCGGACAGGAACTAGCGGGAGCCTACGAGCAGTACTTC. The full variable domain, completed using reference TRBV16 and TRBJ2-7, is GEEVAQTPKHLVRGEGQKAKLYCAPIKGHSYVFWYQQVLKNEFKFLISFQNENVFDETGMPKERFSAKCLPNSPCSLEIQATKLEDSAVYFCASIGQELAGAYEQYFGPGTRLTVT.

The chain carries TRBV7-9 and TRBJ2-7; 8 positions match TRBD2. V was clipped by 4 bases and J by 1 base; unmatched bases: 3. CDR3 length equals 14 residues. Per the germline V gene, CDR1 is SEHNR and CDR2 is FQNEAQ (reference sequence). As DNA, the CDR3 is TGTGCCAGCAGCTCGAGCGGGAGTTCCTACGAGCAGTACTTC. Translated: CASSSSGSSYEQYF.

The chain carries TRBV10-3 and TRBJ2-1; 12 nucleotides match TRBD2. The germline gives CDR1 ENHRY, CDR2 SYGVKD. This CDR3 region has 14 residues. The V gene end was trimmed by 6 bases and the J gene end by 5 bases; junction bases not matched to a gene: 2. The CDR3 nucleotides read TGTGCCATCAGAGGACTAGCGGGGAACAATGAGCAGTTCTTC. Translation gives CAIRGLAGNNEQFF.

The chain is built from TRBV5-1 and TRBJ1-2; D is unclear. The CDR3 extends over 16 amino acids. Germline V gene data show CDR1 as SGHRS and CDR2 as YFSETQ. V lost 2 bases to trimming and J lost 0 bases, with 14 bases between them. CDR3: CASSFSIRYANYGYTF. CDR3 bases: TGCGCCAGCAGCTTCTCAATTCGGTATGCTAACTATGGCTACACCTTC.